These 18 T cell receptor beta chains were sequenced from one sample in a study of beta chain features in type 1 diabetes. Every bit of the isolated RNA underwent reverse transcription, so sequencing read expressed TCRB transcripts. Produced via immunoSEQ multiplex PCR; TCRdb's table is partial and in-frame only. The table lists approximately 110,000 clones, around 40% of them singletons. Sequenced sample: stem cell memory CD4+ T cells from blood. The receptors stem from a woman aged 18 to 35 in good health.

Written as DNA, the CDR3 is TGTGCCAGCAGTTTATTTCCCCCCTTGTGGGGGGGCAACTCCGAGCGGGAGCGGGAGACCCAGTACTTC. It encodes CASSLFPPLWGGNSERERETQYF. This chain connects TRBV28 to TRBJ2-5; 8 positions agree with TRBD2. Germline CDR1 and CDR2: MDHEN and SYDVKM. Losses at the gene ends were 1 base for V and 5 bases for J; bases not matched to a gene: 30. The CDR3 consists of 23 residues.

The chain uses TRBV5-1 and TRBJ2-7, with TRBD1 as a possible D gene (7 bases). The length of the CDR3 is 16 residues. V lost 3 bases, J lost 5 bases, and 21 bases lay in between. From germline, CDR1 is SGHRS and CDR2 YFSETQ. Here the CDR3 reads CASSWGDFGGGNEQYF. The CDR3 nucleotides read TGCGCCAGCAGCTGGGGGGACTTCGGAGGGGGCAACGAGCAGTACTTC. Full variable domain (outside the CDR3, taken from reference TRBV5-1 and TRBJ2-7): KAGVTQTPRYLIKTRGQQVTLSCSPISGHRSVSWYQQTPGQGLQFLFEYFSETQRNKGNFPGRFSGRQFSNSRSEMNVSTLELGDSALYLCASSWGDFGGGNEQYFGPGTRLTVT.

The genes are TRBV5-6 and TRBJ2-1, with 10 bases identical to TRBD2. The CDR3 spans 15 residues. Germline CDR1 is SGHDT and CDR2 is YYEEEE. Trimming removed 2 bases from V and 6 bases from J; junction bases left unmatched: 5. The CDR3 bases are TGTGCCAGCAGCTTACCGGGACTAGCGACCAATGAGCAGTTCTTC. The encoded protein is CASSLPGLATNEQFF. Variable domain in full (rest from reference TRBV5-6 and TRBJ2-1): DAGVTQSPTHLIKTRGQQVTLRCSPKSGHDTVSWYQQALGQGPQFIFQYYEEEERQRGNFPDRFSGHQFPNYSSELNVNALLLGDSALYLCASSLPGLATNEQFFGPGTRLTVL.

This chain uses TRBV18 with TRBJ2-5; D unresolved. Germline V lookup: CDR1 KGHSH, CDR2 LQKENI. There are 11 residues in the CDR3. Trimming stripped 6 bases from V and 5 bases from J, with 7 bases between. CDR3 sequence reads: CASSTRETQYF. The CDR3 coding sequence is TGTGCCAGCTCCACGCGGGAGACCCAGTACTTC. Using reference TRBV18 and TRBJ2-5 for the parts outside the CDR3, the full variable domain is NAGVMQNPRHLVRRRGQEARLRCSPMKGHSHVYWYRQLPEEGLKFMVYLQKENIIDESGMPKERFSAEFPKEGPSILRIQQVVRGDSAAYFCASSTRETQYFGPGTRLLVL.

The chain recombines TRBV28 with TRBJ2-1; 9 bases are shared with TRBD2. Germline values: CDR1 MDHEN, CDR2 SYDVKM. V shed 4 bases and J 2 bases; nucleotides not matched to a gene: 15. The CDR3 is 19 amino acids. In nucleotides, the CDR3 is TGTGCCAGCAGTTCAGCCGGGACGGCTCTAGCGGGGACCTACAATGAGCAGTTCTTC. It is translated as CASSSAGTALAGTYNEQFF. Full variable domain (remainder filled in from reference TRBV28 and TRBJ2-1): DVKVTQSSRYLVKRTGEKVFLECVQDMDHENMFWYRQDPGLGLRLIYFSYDVKMKEKGDIPEGYSVSREKKERFSLILESASTNQTSMYLCASSSAGTALAGTYNEQFFGPGTRLTVL.

The chain uses TRBV9 and TRBJ1-3; D unclear. This CDR3 comprises 14 residues. CDR1 is SGDLS and CDR2 is YYNGEE in the germline V gene. V was trimmed by 0 bases and J by 0 bases, leaving 4 bases between them. DNA for the CDR3: TGTGCCAGCAGCGTAGACACCTCTGGAAACACCATATATTTT. Translated: CASSVDTSGNTIYF.

The J gene is TRBJ1-2, the V gene TRBV7-9; 8 bases match TRBD1. CDR1 is SEHNR, CDR2 FQNEAQ, per germline (reference sequence). The CDR3 is made up of 17 amino acids. Trimming at V came to 1 base and at J to 8 bases, leaving 15 bases not matched to a gene. CDR3 protein: CASSLELSGGANGGYTF. CDR3 DNA: TGTGCCAGCAGCTTAGAGTTGTCAGGGGGCGCGAATGGGGGCTACACCTTC.

The chain couples TRBV7-9 to TRBJ2-1; 8 bases are shared with TRBD2. V shed 1 base, J shed 5 bases, and the junction held 7 bases outside the gene matches. The CDR3 contains 16 residues. Germline loops: CDR1 SEHNR, CDR2 FQNEAQ (reference sequence). As DNA, the CDR3 is TGTGCCAGCAGCTTAGGAGCGGGAGCGCACCACAATGAGCAGTTCTTC. Translation gives CASSLGAGAHHNEQFF.

The gene calls are TRBV18 and TRBJ2-5; 7 bases fit TRBD2. The better agreement between TRBJ2-7 and the DNA end casts doubt on the J call. CDR1 and CDR2 (germline): KGHSH, LQKENI. The CDR3 extends over 15 amino acids. CDR3 region: CASSPKLGLTYEQYF. The DNA of the CDR3 is TGTGCCAGCTCACCAAAACTGGGACTAACCTACGAGCAGTACTTC.

This clone was seen only a few times. The genes are TRBV7-6 and TRBJ2-5; the match to TRBD1 covers 8 bases. This CDR3 is 17 amino acids long. V lost 5 bases and J lost 5; bases outside the gene matches: 16. Germline CDR1 SGHVS, CDR2 FNYEAQ. The CDR3 is CASSPTRTGKVGETQYF. The CDR3 region has the DNA TGTGCCAGCAGCCCTACCCGGACAGGGAAGGTTGGGGAGACCCAGTACTTC.

The V call is TRBV6-5, the J call TRBJ2-7; D may be TRBD1 (6 bases). Per the germline V gene, CDR1 is MNHEY and CDR2 is SVGAGI. This CDR3 contains 13 residues. Trimming took 9 bases from V and 5 from J, leaving 17 bases between them. As DNA, the CDR3 is TGTGCCAGTAGGGACACCATCGTCCACGAGCAGTACTTC. It translates to CASRDTIVHEQYF.

The chain recombines TRBV27 with TRBJ1-2; TRBD1 is a possible D gene (5 bases). Germline CDR1 and CDR2: MNHEY and SMNVEV (reference sequence). The CDR3 is 15 residues long. Trimming took 1 base from V and 6 from J, leaving 15 bases between them. This CDR3 is CASSLLRPGGDGYTF. The CDR3 DNA sequence: TGTGCCAGCAGTTTATTAAGACCGGGGGGGGATGGCTACACCTTC.

J is TRBJ2-5 and V is TRBV19; 13 bases are shared with TRBD2. Matching the DNA end better, TRBJ2-7 makes the J call doubtful. The CDR3 has 16 amino acids. Germline V lookup: CDR1 LNHDA, CDR2 SQIVND (reference sequence). CDR3 protein: CASSRLAGGTRYEQYF. The CDR3 DNA is TGTGCCAGTAGTAGACTAGCGGGAGGAACACGCTACGAGCAGTACTTC.

This clone occurred a few times. This chain uses TRBV7-2 with TRBJ2-4, with TRBD2 matching 7 bases. With V trimmed by 1 base and J by 1 base, 7 bases remained unmatched. Germline CDR1 SGHTA, CDR2 FQGNSA. The CDR3 has 17 amino acids. In DNA form, the CDR3 reads TGTGCCAGCAGCTTAGGACGCGGGAGTTGGGCCAAAAACATTCAGTACTTC. Its protein is CASSLGRGSWAKNIQYF.

This chain links TRBV7-9 with TRBJ2-7, with a tentative D call TRBD2 (6 bases). Germline values: CDR1 SEHNR, CDR2 FQNEAQ (reference sequence). The CDR3 consists of 14 residues. Trimming removed 5 bases at V and 3 bases at J, with 14 bases between. The chain's CDR3 is CASSLSGLLYEQYF. The DNA for the CDR3 is TGTGCCAGCAGCCTATCGGGACTTCTCTACGAGCAGTACTTC.

The chain couples TRBV6-1 to TRBJ2-7; 7 bases are shared with TRBD2. Germline V gene sequence: CDR1 MNHNS, CDR2 SASEGT. The junction had 6 bases not matched to a gene; V was cut back by 7 bases and J by 0 bases. The CDR3 spans 14 residues. CDR3: CASTGGGSSYEQYF. In DNA form, the CDR3 reads TGTGCCAGCACGGGGGGAGGGAGCTCCTACGAGCAGTACTTC.

The chain has TRBV28 and TRBJ2-1, with D tentatively TRBD2 (6 bases). Germline-derived CDR1 and CDR2 are MDHEN and SYDVKM. The germline V and J ends were trimmed by 8 bases and 0 bases, with 11 bases remaining between them. The CDR3 spans 14 residues. The CDR3 DNA reads as TGTGCCAGCTCCGGAGCGGGCTCCTACAATGAGCAGTTCTTC. Its protein product is CASSGAGSYNEQFF. Using reference TRBV28 and TRBJ2-1 for the parts outside the CDR3, the full variable domain is DVKVTQSSRYLVKRTGEKVFLECVQDMDHENMFWYRQDPGLGLRLIYFSYDVKMKEKGDIPEGYSVSREKKERFSLILESASTNQTSMYLCASSGAGSYNEQFFGPGTRLTVL.

In this sample, this clone turned up a few times. The chain employs TRBV7-2 and TRBJ2-7, with TRBD2 as a possible D gene (5 bases). Deletions cut 5 bases from V and 2 bases from J, with 10 bases between. The CDR3 has 13 amino acids. CDR1 is SGHTA and CDR2 is FQGNSA in the germline V gene. The CDR3 DNA reads TGTGCCAGCAGCGCCGGACTGGCCTACGAGCAGTACTTC. This gives the protein CASSAGLAYEQYF.